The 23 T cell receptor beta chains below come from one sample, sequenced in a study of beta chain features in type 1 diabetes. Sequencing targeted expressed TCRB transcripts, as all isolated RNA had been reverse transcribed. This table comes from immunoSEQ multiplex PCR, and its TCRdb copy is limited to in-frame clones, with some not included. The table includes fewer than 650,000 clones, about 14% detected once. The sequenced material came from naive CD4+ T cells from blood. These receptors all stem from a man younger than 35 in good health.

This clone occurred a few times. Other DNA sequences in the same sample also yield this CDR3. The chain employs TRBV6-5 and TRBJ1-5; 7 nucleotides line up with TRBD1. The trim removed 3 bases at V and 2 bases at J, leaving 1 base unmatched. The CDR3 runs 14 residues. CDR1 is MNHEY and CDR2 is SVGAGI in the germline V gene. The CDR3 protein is CASSYTGGNQPQHF. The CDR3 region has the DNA TGTGCCAGCAGTTATACAGGGGGCAATCAGCCCCAGCATTTT.

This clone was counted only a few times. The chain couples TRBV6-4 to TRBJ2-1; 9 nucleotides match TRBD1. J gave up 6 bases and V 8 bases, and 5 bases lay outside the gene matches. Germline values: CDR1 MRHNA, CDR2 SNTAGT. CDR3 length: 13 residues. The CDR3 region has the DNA TGTGCCAGCTCGGGACAGGGAGGCAATGAGCAGTTCTTC. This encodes CASSGQGGNEQFF.

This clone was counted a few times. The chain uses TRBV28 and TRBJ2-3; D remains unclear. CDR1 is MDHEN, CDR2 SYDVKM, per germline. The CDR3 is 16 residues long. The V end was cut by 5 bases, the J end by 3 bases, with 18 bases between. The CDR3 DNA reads TGTGCCAGCAGTCCCAGGTGGCTCCTCAGGACAGATACGCAGTATTTT. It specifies CASSPRWLLRTDTQYF.

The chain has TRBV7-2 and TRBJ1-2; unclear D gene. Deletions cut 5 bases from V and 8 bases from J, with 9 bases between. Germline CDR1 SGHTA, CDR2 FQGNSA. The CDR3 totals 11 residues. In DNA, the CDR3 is TGTGCCAGCAGCGGTCCGGGGGGCTACACCTTC. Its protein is CASSGPGGYTF.

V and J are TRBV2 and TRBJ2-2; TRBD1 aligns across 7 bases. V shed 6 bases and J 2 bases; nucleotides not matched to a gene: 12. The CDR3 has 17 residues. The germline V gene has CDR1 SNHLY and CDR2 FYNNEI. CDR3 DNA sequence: TGTGCCAGCAGAGTTCCCCTCAGGGGGATAAACACCGGGGAGCTGTTTTTT. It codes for CASRVPLRGINTGELFF.

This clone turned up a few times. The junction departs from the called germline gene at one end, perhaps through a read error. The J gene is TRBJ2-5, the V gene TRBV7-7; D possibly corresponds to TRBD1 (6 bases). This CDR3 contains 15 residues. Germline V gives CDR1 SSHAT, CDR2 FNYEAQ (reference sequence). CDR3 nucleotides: TGTGCTAGCAGCTTAGCAGGGGCCCAGCGTGGGGCCCAGTACTTC. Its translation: CASSLAGAQRGAQYF.

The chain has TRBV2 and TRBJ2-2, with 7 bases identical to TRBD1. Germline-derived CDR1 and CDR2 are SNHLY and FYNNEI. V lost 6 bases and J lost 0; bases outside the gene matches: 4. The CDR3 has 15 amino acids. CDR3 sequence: CASRRGTANTGELFF. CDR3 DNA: TGTGCCAGCAGGAGGGGGACAGCGAACACCGGGGAGCTGTTTTTT.

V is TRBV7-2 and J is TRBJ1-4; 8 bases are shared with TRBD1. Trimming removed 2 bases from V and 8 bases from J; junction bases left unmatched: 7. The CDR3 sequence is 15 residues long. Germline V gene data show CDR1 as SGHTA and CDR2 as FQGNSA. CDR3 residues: CASSLRWTGSEKLFF. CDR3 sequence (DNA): TGTGCCAGCAGCTTACGGTGGACAGGGAGCGAAAAACTGTTTTTT.

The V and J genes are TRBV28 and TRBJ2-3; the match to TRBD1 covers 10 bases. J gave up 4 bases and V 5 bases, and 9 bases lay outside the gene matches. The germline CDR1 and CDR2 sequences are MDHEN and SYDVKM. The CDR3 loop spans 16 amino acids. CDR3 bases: TGTGCCAGCAGTGGAATGGGACAGGGGATCGCAGATACGCAGTATTTT. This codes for CASSGMGQGIADTQYF.

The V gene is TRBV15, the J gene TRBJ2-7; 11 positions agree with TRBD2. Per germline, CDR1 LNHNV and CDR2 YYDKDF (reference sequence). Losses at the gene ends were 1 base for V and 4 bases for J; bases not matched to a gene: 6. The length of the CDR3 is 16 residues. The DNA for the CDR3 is TGTGCCACCAGCAGAGCTTCAGGGACTAGCGGATACGAGCAGTACTTC. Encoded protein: CATSRASGTSGYEQYF.

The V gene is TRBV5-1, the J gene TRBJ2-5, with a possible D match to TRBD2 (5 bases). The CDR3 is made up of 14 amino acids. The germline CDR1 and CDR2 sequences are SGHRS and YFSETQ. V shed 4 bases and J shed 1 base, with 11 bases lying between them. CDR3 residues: CASSRLLGQETQYF. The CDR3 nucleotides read TGCGCCAGCAGCCGCCTACTAGGCCAAGAGACCCAGTACTTC.

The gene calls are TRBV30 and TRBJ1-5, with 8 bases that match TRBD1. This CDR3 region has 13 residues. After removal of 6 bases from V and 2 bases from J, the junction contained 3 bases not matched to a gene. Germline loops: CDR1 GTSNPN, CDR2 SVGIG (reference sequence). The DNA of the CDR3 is TGTGCCTGTGGACAGGGTCGCAATCAGCCCCAGCATTTT. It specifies CACGQGRNQPQHF.

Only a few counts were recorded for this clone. For the CDR3, the DNA is TGTGCCAGTAGTATAAATCCCGCTGCTACAAATGAGCAGTTCTTC. It encodes CASSINPAATNEQFF. This chain joins TRBV19 and TRBJ2-1; D uncertain. This CDR3 comprises 15 residues. Germline V gene data show CDR1 as LNHDA and CDR2 as SQIVND (reference sequence). V was shortened by 2 bases and J by 7 bases, with 15 bases between the two germline ends.

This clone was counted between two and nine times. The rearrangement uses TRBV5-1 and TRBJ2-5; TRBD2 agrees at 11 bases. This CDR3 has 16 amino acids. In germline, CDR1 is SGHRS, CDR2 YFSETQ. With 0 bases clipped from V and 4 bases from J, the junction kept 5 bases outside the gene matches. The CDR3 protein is CASSLVGSGRGETQYF. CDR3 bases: TGCGCCAGCAGCTTGGTCGGTAGCGGGAGGGGAGAGACCCAGTACTTC.

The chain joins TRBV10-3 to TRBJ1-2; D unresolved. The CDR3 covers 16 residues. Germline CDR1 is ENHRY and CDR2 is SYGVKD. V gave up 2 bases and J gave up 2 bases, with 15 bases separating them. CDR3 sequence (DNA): TGTGCCATCAGTGAGATCTCGGTTAGGCCGAACTATGGCTACACCTTC. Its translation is CAISEISVRPNYGYTF.

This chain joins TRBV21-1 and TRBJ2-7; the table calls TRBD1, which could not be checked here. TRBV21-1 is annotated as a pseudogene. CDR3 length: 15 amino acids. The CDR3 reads CASSPRGQGAIEQYF. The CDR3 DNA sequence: TGTGCCAGCAGCCCCCGCGGACAGGGGGCTATTGAGCAGTACTTC.

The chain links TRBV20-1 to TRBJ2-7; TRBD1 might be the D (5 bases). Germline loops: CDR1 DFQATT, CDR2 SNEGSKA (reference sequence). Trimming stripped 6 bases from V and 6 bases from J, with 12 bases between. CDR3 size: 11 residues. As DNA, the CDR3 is TGCAGTGCCCGGGTGGGGCTCGAGCAGTACTTC. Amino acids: CSARVGLEQYF.

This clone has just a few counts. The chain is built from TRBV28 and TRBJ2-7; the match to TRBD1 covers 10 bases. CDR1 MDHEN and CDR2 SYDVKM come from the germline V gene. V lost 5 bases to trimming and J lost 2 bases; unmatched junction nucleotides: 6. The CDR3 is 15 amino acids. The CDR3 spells CASSIMDRGAYEQYF. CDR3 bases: TGTGCCAGCAGTATCATGGACAGGGGGGCCTACGAGCAGTACTTC. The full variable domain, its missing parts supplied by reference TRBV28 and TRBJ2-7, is DVKVTQSSRYLVKRTGEKVFLECVQDMDHENMFWYRQDPGLGLRLIYFSYDVKMKEKGDIPEGYSVSREKKERFSLILESASTNQTSMYLCASSIMDRGAYEQYFGPGTRLTVT.

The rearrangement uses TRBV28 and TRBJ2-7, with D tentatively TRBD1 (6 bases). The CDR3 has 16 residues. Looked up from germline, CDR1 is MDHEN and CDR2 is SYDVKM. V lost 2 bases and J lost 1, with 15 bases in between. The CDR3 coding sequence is TGTGCCAGCAGTTTACTGGTAGGGGGTTATTCCTACGAGCAGTACTTC. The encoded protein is CASSLLVGGYSYEQYF.

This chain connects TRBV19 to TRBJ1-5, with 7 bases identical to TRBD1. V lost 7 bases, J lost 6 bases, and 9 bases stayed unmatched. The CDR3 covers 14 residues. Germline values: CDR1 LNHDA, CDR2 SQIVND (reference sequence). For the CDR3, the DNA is TGTGCCAGTATTGACAGGGTGGGAGGTCAGCCCCAGCATTTT. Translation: CASIDRVGGQPQHF.

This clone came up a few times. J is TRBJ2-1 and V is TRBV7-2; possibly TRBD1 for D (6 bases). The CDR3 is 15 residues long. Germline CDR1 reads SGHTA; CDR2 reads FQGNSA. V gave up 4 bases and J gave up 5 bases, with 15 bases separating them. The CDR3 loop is CASSYRVRGDNEQFF. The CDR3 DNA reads TGTGCCAGCAGCTACAGGGTGAGGGGCGACAATGAGCAGTTCTTC.

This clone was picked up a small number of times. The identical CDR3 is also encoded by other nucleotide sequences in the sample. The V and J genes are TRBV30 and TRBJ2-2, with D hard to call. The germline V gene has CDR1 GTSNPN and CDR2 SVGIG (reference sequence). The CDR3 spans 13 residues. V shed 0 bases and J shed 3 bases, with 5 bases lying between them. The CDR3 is CAWSVRHTGELFF. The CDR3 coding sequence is TGTGCCTGGAGTGTACGGCACACCGGGGAGCTGTTTTTT.

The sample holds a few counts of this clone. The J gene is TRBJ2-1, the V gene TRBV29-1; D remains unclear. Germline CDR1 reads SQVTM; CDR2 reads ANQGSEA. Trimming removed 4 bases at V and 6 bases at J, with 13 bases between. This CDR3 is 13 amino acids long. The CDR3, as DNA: TGCAGCGTTGGCTTGCGGTTGCGCAATGAGCAGTTCTTC. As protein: CSVGLRLRNEQFF.